The present T cell receptor (beta chain) was sequenced within a study of cytomegalovirus exposure and HLA in healthy donors. Both 60 Vbeta primers and 13 Jbeta primers went into the PCR. Only in-frame clones appear in the TCRdb table, and some are missing; sequencing was by immunoSEQ multiplex PCR. Seen here are 250,000 to 300,000 clones, around four fifths observed once, and the top ten hold 2% to 2.5%. Note on this clone: Antigen: not known.

CDR3 length equals 14 residues. Germline V gene lookup returns CDR1 SNHLY and CDR2 FYNNEI. J was trimmed by 7 bases and V by 8 bases; bases with no gene match: 7. Notes on the study in general: Earlier analysis found most TCR beta V segments productive about 87% or about 30% of the time.

The rearrangement joins TRBV2 to TRBJ2-7; 14 bases are shared with TRBD2. Sequencing input: PBMCs. The clonotype originates from a woman between 40 and 50 years old in good health and CMV-seropositive. CDR3 nucleotide sequence: TGTGCCAGCGGGGGGGGACTAGCGGGAGTTGAGCAGTACTTC. It codes for CASGGGLAGVEQYF.